This T cell receptor beta chain is drawn from a study of CD8+CD57+ T cells in acquired aplastic anemia (dated by TCRdb to between 2018 and 2020). Broadly, across the study: Extracted DNA from sorted CD4+ and CD8+ cells averaged approximately 3 ug, ranging from about 0.18 to 27.4 ug. CD8+CD57+ expansion was defined as a frequency above the mean frequency observed in healthy subjects. Study-level results and caveats: Between patients and healthy controls, no significant difference in CD8+ Simpson's diversity was found (P=0.060). Approximately 27 CD8+ CDR3 sequences were found in both patients and controls but appeared to be highly expressed in patients and within the immunodominant clones of the patients.

Turning to this clonotype: Its cognate antigen has yet to be identified. No quality values exist for individual bases; no much larger clone is one base distant.

CDR1 and CDR2, per the germline V gene, are SGDLS and YYNGEE. V trim: 2 bases; J trim: 9 bases; unmatched bases: 9. Spanning cysteine to phenylalanine, the CDR3 consists of 15 amino acids. Left in the record is the CDR3 DNA by itself, 45 bases read in frame from the first base. Profiling of TCR beta VDJ combinations and CDR3 sequences used genomic DNA as the template. TCR repertoire sequencing was run on an Illumina HiSeq 2000. As for the original processing: Repertoire assessment relied on Simpson's diversity index, CDR3 size and DJ length profiles, and TRBV/TRBJ rearrangement plots. The most abundant DNA sequence in the deep sequencing data was taken as the immunodominant clone. CDR3 amino acid sequences were screened for sharing across subjects and compared with published repertoires and the VDJdb database. In-frame beta chains were kept once TCRdb had trimmed the public reads at Q25 with fastp and called clones with MiXCR. Here each entry gathers all rows of one CDR3 protein and keeps the most common genes and DNA. The V and J calls shown here were made by TCRdb, not taken from the authors' results. Recorded for this sample are about 180,000 distinct CDR3 sequences; roughly 43% of them occurred a single time. Clones ranked in the top ten supply about 1.2% of the sample.

Patients chosen for sequencing had shown expansion of CD8+CD57+ cells by flow cytometry. Severe acquired aplastic anemia was diagnosed in all patients according to International Study of Aplastic Anemia and Agranulocytosis and Camitta criteria. No therapy had been received by the patients at the time of blood sampling. In the study, sorted CD4+ and CD8+ blood T cells from patients with severe aplastic anemia and from healthy subjects underwent deep sequencing of TCR repertoires. Patients were enrolled in the USA under clinicaltrials.gov protocols 00001620, 01623167, 00001397, 00071045, 00081523 and 00961064. Ficoll-Paque density gradient centrifugation was used to isolate peripheral blood mononuclear cells. Before DNA was extracted, CD4+ and CD8+ T cells were sorted using either FACS or magnetic beads.

The sequenced sample consisted of sorted CD4+, CD8+, or CD8+CD57+ T cells (not recorded which) from PBMCs. Recombination connected TRBV9 to TRBJ2-1, and 9 junctional nucleotides match TRBD2. The receptor was isolated from a human donor with aplastic anemia. CDR3 loop: CASSVDLAGWGEQFF. The DNA sequence is TGTGCCAGCAGCGTTGATCTAGCGGGATGGGGTGAGCAGTTCTTC.